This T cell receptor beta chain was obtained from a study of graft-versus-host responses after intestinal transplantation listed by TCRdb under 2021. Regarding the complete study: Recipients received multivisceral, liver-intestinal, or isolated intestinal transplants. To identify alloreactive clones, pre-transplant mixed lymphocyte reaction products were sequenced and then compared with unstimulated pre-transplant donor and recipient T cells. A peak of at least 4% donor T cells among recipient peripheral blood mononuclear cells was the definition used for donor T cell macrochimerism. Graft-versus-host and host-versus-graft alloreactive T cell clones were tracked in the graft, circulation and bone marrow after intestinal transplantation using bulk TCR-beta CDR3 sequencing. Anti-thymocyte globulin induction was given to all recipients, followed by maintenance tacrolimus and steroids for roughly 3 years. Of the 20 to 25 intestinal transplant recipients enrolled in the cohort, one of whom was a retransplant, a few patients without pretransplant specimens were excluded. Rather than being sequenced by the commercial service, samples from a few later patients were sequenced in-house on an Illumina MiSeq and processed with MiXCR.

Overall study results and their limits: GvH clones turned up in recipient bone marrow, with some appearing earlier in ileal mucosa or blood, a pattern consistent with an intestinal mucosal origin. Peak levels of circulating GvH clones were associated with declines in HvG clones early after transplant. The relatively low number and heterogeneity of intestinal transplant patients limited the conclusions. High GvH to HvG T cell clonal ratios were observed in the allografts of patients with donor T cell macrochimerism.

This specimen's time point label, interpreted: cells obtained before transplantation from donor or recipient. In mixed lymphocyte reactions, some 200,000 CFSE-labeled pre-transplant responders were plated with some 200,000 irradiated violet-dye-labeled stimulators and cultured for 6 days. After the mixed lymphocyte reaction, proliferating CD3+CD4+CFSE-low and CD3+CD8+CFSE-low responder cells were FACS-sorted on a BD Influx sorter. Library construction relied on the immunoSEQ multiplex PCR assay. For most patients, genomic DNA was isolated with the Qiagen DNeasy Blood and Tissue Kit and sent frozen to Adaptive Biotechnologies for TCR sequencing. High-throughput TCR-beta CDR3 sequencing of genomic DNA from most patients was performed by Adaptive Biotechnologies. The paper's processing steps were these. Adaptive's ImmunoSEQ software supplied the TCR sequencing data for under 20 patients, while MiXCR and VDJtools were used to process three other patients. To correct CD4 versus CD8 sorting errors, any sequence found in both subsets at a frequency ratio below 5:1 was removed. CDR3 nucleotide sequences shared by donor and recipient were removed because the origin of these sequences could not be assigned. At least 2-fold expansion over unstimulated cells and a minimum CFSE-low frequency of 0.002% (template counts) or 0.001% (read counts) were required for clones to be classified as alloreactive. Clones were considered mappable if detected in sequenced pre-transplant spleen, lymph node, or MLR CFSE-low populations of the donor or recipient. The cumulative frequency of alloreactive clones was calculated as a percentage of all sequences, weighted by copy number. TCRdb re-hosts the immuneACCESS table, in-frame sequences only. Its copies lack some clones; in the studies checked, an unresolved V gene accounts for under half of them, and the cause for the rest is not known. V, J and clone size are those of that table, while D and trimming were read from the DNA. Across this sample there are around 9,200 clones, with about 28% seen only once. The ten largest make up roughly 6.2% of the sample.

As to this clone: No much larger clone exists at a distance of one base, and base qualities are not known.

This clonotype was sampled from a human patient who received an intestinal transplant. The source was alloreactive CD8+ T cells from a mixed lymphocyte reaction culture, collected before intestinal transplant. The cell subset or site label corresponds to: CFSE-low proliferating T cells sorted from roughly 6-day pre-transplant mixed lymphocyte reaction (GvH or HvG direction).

The bases read TGTGCCAGCAGTGATGGCAGTTTTCGGAGCGTCGACTATGGCTACACCTTC. Its translation reads: CASSDGSFRSVDYGYTF. The rearrangement joined TRBV6-1 to TRBJ1-2; the D gene remains uncertain. V loses 3 bases of germline sequence and J loses 3 bases, and the interval between the two ends is 20 bases. CDR3 length: 17 amino acids, cysteine to phenylalanine. Of all the DNA, just the CDR3 is kept, 51 bases in frame from base 1. CDR1 and CDR2 were assigned from the germline V gene as MNHNS and SASEGT.